The 5 T cell receptor beta chains reported below all come from one sample, sequenced in a study of TIL therapy for anti-PD-1-resistant metastatic lung cancer. The libraries were made with immunoSEQ v3. Assay used: immunoSEQ multiplex PCR; TCRdb lists only in-frame clones, some missing. The table shows under 8,000 clones, with 60% to 70% occurring only once. Time point noted: pre-treatment sample, taken before nivolumab and TIL therapy. Pleural nodules or supraclavicular lymph nodes made up most of the excised metastases sampled. Specimen: tumor tissue, collected at baseline. The receptors were gathered from a person aged 25-85 years with non-small cell lung cancer.

This chain links TRBV19 with TRBJ2-3, with 10 bases identical to TRBD2. Germline loops: CDR1 LNHDA, CDR2 SQIVND (reference sequence). This CDR3 has 18 residues. The trim removed 2 bases at V and 5 bases at J, leaving 13 bases unmatched. CDR3 in DNA: TGTGCCAGTAGTATACAGCGGGGGGGCCTAGGAGGAAGAGATACGCAGTATTTT. Its translation is CASSIQRGGLGGRDTQYF.

About this clone itself: This same CDR3 is encoded by further DNA sequences in the sample. The gene calls are TRBV5-5 and TRBJ1-1; D uncertain. Trimming took 1 base from V and 3 from J, leaving 10 bases between them. CDR3 size: 14 residues. CDR1 is SGHKS and CDR2 is YYEKEE in the germline V gene (reference sequence). Here the CDR3 DNA reads TGTGCCAGCAGCTTGATAGCGGCGGACACTGAAGCTTTCTTT. It encodes CASSLIAADTEAFF.

This clone was counted a few times. The rearrangement uses TRBV6-2 or TRBV6-3 and TRBJ1-3, with no clear D. The CDR3 contains 11 residues. CDR1 and CDR2 from the germline V gene are MNHEY and SVGEGT. V was clipped by 2 bases and J by 7 bases, with 3 bases between them. The CDR3 nucleotides read TGTGCCAGCAGTTACCTGAACACCATATATTTT. This sequence encodes CASSYLNTIYF.

The chain combines TRBV4-3 with TRBJ2-1, with 9 bases fitting TRBD2. This CDR3 is built from 14 residues. CDR1 and CDR2 (germline): LGHNA, YSLEER. V gave up 3 bases and J gave up 10 bases; unmatched junction bases: 7. CDR3 loop: CASSQRGGAGEQFF. DNA for the CDR3: TGCGCCAGCAGCCAGCGGGGGGGCGCGGGGGAGCAGTTCTTC.

The chain employs TRBV7-9 and TRBJ2-1, with D perhaps matching TRBD1 (6 bases). V lost 8 bases and J lost 7, with 15 bases in between. Germline CDR1 SEHNR, CDR2 FQNEAQ (reference sequence). The CDR3 runs to 13 residues. CDR3 protein: CASGSGAANEQFF. The CDR3 coding sequence is TGTGCCAGCGGGTCAGGGGCCGCTAATGAGCAGTTCTTC.